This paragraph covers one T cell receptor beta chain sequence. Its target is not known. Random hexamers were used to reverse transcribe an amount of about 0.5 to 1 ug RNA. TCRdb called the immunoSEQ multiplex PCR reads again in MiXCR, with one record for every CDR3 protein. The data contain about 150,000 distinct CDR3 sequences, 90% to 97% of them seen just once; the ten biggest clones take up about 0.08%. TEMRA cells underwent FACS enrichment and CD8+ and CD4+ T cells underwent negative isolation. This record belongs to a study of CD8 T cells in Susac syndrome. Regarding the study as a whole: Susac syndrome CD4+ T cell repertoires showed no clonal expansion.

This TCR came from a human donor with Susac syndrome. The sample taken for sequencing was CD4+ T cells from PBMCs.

CDR3 in DNA: TGCGCCAGCTCCGAGAGGGTTAACTCTGGAAACACCATATATTTT. The encoded protein is CASSERVNSGNTIYF. This sequence joins TRBV10-2 and TRBJ1-3; D not resolved. V gave up 8 bases and J gave up 0 bases, with 14 bases separating them. Germline CDR1 WSHSY, CDR2 SAAADI. The CDR3 is 15 residues long.